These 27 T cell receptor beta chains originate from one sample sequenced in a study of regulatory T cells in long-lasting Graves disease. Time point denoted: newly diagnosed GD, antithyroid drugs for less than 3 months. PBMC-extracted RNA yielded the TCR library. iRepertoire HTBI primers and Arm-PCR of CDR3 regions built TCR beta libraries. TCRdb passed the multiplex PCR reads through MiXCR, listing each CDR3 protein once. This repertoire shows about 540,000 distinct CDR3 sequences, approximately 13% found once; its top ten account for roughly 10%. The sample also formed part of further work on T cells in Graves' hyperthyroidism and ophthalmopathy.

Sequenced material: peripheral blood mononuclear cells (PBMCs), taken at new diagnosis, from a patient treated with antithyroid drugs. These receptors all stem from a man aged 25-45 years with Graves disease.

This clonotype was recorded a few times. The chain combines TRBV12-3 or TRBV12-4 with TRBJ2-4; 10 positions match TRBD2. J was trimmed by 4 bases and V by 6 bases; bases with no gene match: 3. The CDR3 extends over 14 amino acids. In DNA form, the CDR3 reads TGTGCCAGCAGAGGGACTAGCGAGAAAAACATTCAGTACTTC. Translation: CASRGTSEKNIQYF.

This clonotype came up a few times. CDR3 DNA sequence: TGCAGCACATCCCACCTAGGGGCTAGCACAGATACGCAGTATTTT. Protein: CSTSHLGASTDTQYF. The chain couples TRBV29-1 to TRBJ2-3; D perhaps matches TRBD1 (5 bases). This CDR3 comprises 15 residues. CDR1 SQVTM and CDR2 ANQGSEA come from the germline V gene. With 8 bases removed from V and 0 bases from J, the gap between germline ends came to 18 bases.

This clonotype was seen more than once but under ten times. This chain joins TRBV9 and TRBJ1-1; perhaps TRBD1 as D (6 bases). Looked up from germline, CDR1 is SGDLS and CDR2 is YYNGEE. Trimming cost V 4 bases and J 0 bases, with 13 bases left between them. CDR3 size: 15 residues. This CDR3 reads CASSTWDTMNTEAFF. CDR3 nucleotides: TGTGCCAGCAGCACCTGGGACACCATGAACACTGAAGCTTTCTTT.

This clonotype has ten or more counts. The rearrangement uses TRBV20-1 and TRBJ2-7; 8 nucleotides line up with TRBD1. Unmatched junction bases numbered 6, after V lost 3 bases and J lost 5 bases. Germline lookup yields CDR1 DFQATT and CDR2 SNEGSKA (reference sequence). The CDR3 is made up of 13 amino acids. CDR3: CSASDRGDDEQYF. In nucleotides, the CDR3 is TGCAGTGCTAGTGACAGGGGAGACGACGAGCAGTACTTC.

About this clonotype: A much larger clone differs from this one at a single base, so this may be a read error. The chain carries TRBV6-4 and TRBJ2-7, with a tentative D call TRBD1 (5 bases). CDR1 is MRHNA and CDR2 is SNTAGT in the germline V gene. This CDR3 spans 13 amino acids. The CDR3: CASSYSWGYEQYF. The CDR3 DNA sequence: TGTGCCAGCAGTTACTCATGGGGCTATGAGCAGTACTTC.

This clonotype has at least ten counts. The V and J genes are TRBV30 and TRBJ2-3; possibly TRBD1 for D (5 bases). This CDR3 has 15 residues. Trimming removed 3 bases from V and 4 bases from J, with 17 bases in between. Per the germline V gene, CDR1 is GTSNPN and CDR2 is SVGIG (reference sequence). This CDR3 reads CAWRGLQGFADTQYF. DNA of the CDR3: TGTGCCTGGAGGGGGCTTCAGGGATTTGCAGATACGCAGTATTTT. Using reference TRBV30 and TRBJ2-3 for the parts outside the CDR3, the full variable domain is SQTIHQWPATLVQPVGSPLSLECTVEGTSNPNLYWYRQAAGRGLQLLFYSVGIGQISSEVPQNLSASRPQDRQFILSSKKLLLSDSGFYLCAWRGLQGFADTQYFGPGTRLTVL.

CDR3 sequence reads: CASRSAGEAGELFF. In DNA form, the CDR3 reads TGTGCCAGCAGATCGGCAGGGGAGGCCGGGGAGCTGTTTTTT. The J gene is TRBJ2-2, the V gene TRBV3-1, with D perhaps TRBD1 or TRBD2 (6 bases each). V was cut by 6 bases and J by 6 bases, with 14 bases left in between. CDR3 size: 14 residues. Per the germline V gene, CDR1 is LGHDT and CDR2 is YNNKEL (reference sequence).

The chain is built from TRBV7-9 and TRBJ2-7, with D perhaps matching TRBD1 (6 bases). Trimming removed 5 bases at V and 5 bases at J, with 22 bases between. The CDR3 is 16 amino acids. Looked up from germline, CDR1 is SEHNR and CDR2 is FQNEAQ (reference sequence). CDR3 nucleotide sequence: TGTGCCAGCAGCCAAAGAGAGGTACAGGGTGGGAACGAGCAGTACTTC. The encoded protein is CASSQREVQGGNEQYF.

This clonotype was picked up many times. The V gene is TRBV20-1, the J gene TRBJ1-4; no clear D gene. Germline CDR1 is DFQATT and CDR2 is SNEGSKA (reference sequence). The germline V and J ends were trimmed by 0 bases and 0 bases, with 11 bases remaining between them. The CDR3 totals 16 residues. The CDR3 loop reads CSARERPPATNEKLFF. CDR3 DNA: TGCAGTGCTAGAGAGCGCCCACCTGCAACTAATGAAAAACTGTTTTTT.

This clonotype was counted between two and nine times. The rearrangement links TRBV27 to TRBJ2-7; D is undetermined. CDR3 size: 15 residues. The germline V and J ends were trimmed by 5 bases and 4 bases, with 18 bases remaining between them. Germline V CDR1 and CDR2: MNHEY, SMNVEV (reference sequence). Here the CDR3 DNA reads TGTGCCAGCAGTCAAGAAGTGGTGGGGTTATACGAGCAGTACTTC. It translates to CASSQEVVGLYEQYF.

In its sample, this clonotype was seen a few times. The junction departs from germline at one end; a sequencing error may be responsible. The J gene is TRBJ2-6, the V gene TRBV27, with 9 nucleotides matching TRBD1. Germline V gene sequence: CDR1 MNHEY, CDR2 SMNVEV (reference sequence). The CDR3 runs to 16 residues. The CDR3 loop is CASSRGTGSGANVLTF. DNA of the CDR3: TGCGCCAGCAGCCGAGGGACAGGGAGTGGTGCCAACGTCCTGACTTTC.

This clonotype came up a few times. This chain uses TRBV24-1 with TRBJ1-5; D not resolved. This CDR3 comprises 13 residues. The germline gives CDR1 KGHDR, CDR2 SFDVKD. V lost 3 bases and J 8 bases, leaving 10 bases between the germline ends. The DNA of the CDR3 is TGTGCCACCAGTGATGGATGGGGTGAGCCCCAGCATTTT. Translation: CATSDGWGEPQHF.

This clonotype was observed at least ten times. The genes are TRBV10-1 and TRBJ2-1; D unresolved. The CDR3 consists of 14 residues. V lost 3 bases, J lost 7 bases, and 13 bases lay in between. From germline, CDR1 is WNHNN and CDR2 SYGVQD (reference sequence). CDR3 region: CASSEGLFVNEQFF. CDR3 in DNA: TGCGCCAGCAGTGAAGGCCTGTTCGTTAATGAGCAGTTCTTC.

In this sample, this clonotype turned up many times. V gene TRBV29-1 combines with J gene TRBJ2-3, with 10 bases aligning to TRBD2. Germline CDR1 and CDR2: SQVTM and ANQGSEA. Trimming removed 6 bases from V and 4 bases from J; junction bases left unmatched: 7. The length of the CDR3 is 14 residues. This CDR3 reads CSVPLAGVSDTQYF. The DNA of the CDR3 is TGCAGCGTCCCCCTAGCGGGAGTTTCAGATACGCAGTATTTT.

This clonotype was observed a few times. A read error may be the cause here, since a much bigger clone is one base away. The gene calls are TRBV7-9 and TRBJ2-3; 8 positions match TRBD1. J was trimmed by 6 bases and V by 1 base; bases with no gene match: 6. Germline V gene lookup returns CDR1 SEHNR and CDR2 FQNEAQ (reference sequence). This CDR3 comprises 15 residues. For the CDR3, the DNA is TGTGCCAGCAGCTTAGAGGCAGGGGGCTCGGATACGCAGTATTTT. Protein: CASSLEAGGSDTQYF.

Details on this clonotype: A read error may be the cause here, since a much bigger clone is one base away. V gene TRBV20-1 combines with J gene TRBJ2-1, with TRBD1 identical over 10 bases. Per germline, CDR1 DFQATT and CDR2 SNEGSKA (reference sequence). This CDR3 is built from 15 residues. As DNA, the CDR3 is TGCAGTGCTAGAGATCTTGGACAGGGGGTCGATGAGCCGTTCTTC. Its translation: CSARDLGQGVDEPFF.

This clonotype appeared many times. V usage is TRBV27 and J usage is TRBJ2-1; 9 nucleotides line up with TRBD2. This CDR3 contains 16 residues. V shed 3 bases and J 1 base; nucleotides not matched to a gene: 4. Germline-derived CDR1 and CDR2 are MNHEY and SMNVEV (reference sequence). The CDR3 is CASSFSAGGSYNEQFF. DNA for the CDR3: TGTGCCAGCAGTTTTAGCGCGGGAGGGTCCTACAATGAGCAGTTCTTC.

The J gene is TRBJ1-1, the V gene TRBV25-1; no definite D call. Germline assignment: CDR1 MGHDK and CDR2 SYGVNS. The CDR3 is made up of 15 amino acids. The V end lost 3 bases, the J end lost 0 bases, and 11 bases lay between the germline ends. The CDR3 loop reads CASSDWEGLNTEAFF. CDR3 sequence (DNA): TGTGCCAGCAGTGATTGGGAGGGATTGAACACTGAAGCTTTCTTT.

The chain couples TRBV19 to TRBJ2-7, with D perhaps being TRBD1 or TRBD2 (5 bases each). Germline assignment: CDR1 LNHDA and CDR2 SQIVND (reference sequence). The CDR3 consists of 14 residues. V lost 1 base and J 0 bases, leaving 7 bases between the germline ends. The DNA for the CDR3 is TGTGCCAGTAGTATAGGGGGGAACTCCTACGAGCAGTACTTC. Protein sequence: CASSIGGNSYEQYF.

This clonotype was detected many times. CDR3 residues: CASSLVGGTRGYTF. The CDR3 DNA follows: TGTGCCAGCAGCTTAGTCGGGGGTACACGAGGCTACACCTTC. V usage is TRBV7-9 and J usage is TRBJ1-2; possibly TRBD1 for D (5 bases). This CDR3 contains 14 residues. CDR1 is SEHNR, CDR2 FQNEAQ, per germline (reference sequence). V lost 1 base and J 8 bases, leaving 14 bases between the germline ends.

In DNA, the CDR3 is TGTGCCAGCAGCCAAATCCCGGGACTAGCGGGAATCGGTGAGCAGTTCTTC. It specifies CASSQIPGLAGIGEQFF. This rearrangement joins TRBV7-9 to TRBJ2-1, with 13 positions matching TRBD2. Germline loops: CDR1 SEHNR, CDR2 FQNEAQ (reference sequence). V lost 5 bases and J lost 9; bases outside the gene matches: 13. This CDR3 is built from 17 residues.

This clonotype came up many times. The CDR3: CASSLGGTSGAETQYF. The CDR3 DNA sequence: TGTGCCAGCAGCTTAGGTGGGACTAGCGGAGCGGAGACCCAGTACTTC. The gene calls are TRBV11-2 and TRBJ2-5; 11 bases are shared with TRBD2. This CDR3 spans 16 amino acids. V trimming: 1 base; J trimming: 5 bases; junction bases outside the gene matches: 6. The V gene's germline CDR1 is SGHAT and CDR2 FQNNGV.

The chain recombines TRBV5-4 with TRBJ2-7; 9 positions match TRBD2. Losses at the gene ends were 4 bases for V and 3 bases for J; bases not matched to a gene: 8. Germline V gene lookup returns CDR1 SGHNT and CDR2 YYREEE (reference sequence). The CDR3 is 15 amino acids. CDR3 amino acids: CASSDGLALYYEQYF. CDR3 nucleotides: TGTGCCAGCAGCGATGGACTAGCGCTTTACTACGAGCAGTACTTC. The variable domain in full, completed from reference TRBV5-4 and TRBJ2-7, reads ETGVTQSPTHLIKTRGQQVTLRCSSQSGHNTVSWYQQALGQGPQFIFQYYREEENGRGNFPPRFSGLQFPNYSSELNVNALELDDSALYLCASSDGLALYYEQYFGPGTRLTVT.

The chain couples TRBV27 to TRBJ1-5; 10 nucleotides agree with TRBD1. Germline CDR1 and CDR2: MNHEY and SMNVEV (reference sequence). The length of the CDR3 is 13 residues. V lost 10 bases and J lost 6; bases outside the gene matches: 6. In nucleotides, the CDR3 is TGTGCCATCGGGGACAGGGGCCGTCAGCCCCAGCATTTT. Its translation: CAIGDRGRQPQHF.

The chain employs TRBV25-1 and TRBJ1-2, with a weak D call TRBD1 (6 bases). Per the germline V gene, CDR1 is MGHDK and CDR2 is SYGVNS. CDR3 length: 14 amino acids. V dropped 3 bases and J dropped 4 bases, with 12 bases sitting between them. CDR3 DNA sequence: TGTGCCAGCAGTGACTACAGGGAGACCTATGGCTACACCTTC. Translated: CASSDYRETYGYTF.

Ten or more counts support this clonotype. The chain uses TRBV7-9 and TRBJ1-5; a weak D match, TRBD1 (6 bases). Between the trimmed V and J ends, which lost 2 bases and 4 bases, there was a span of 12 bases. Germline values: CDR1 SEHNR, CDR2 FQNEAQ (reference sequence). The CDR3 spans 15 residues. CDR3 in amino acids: CASSLRGSGNQPQHF. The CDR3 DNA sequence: TGTGCCAGCAGCTTAAGGGGGTCGGGGAATCAGCCCCAGCATTTT.

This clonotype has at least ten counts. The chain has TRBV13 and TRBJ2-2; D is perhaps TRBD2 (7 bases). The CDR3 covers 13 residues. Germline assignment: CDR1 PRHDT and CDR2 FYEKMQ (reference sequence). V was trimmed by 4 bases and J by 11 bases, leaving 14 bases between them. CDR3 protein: CASSSRGTPELFF. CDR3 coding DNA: TGTGCCAGCAGCTCGCGGGGGACACCCGAGCTGTTTTTT.